The 13 T cell receptor beta chains given below trace back to one sample, sequenced in a study of beta chain features in type 1 diabetes. Regarding the study as a whole: TCRB CDR3 length was moderately but significantly reduced in all four CD4+ subsets of Type 1 diabetes patients.

Antigens of these TCRs are unknown. Reverse transcription of all isolated RNA meant that expressed TCRB transcripts were sequenced. Profiled with immunoSEQ multiplex PCR; TCRdb holds only in-frame clones, not every one. The top ten clones hold more than 0.8% of a sample with roughly 300,000 clones, roughly 8.8% of them seen once. Sequenced: central memory CD4+ T cells from blood. The receptors stem from a man aged 30 to 45 with type 1 diabetes.

There are many counts of this clone. The chain carries TRBV23-1 and TRBJ2-2; D assignment may be TRBD1 or TRBD2 (5 bases each). TRBV23-1 is known as an ORF, though its function is uncertain. There are 13 residues in the CDR3. V lost 2 bases and J 4 bases, leaving 5 bases between the germline ends. In DNA form, the CDR3 reads TGCGCCAGCAGTCAAGGGGGCACCGGGGAGCTGTTTTTT. Its translation is CASSQGGTGELFF.

V and J are TRBV7-2 and TRBJ1-1; 8 bases map to TRBD1. The CDR3 runs to 14 residues. The J segment lost 5 bases and the V segment lost 3 bases, leaving 5 bases of the junction unmatched. Germline V gives CDR1 SGHTA, CDR2 FQGNSA. CDR3 DNA sequence: TGTGCCAGCAGCTTTAGCAGGGGGCGAACTGAAGCTTTCTTT. This sequence encodes CASSFSRGRTEAFF.

This clone was seen more than once but under ten times. The chain uses TRBV18 and TRBJ1-2; D call uncertain. Looked up from germline, CDR1 is KGHSH and CDR2 is LQKENI. V was shortened by 5 bases and J by 2 bases, with 9 bases between the two germline ends. The CDR3 consists of 13 residues. The chain's CDR3 is CASSSDGNYGYTF. DNA for the CDR3: TGTGCCAGCTCATCAGACGGGAACTATGGCTACACCTTC.

In its sample, this clone was seen a few times. The chain carries TRBV2 and TRBJ2-1, with D hard to call. The germline V gene has CDR1 SNHLY and CDR2 FYNNEI. CDR3 length: 12 residues. V was cut by 7 bases and J by 7 bases, with 11 bases left in between. The CDR3 spells CASNADSNEQFF. In nucleotides, the CDR3 is TGTGCCAGCAACGCCGACTCAAATGAGCAGTTCTTC. Full variable domain (outside the CDR3, taken from reference TRBV2 and TRBJ2-1): EPEVTQTPSHQVTQMGQEVILRCVPISNHLYFYWYRQILGQKVEFLVSFYNNEISEKSEIFDDQFSVERPDGSNFTLKIRSTKLEDSAMYFCASNADSNEQFFGPGTRLTVL.

This clone has just a few counts. This sequence joins TRBV7-2 and TRBJ2-5, with TRBD2 as a possible D gene (5 bases). This CDR3 contains 13 residues. The germline V gene encodes CDR1 SGHTA and CDR2 FQGNSA. The V gene lost 5 bases and the J gene lost 5 bases, with 12 bases spanning the gap. The CDR3 spells CASSLLGSETQYF. DNA for the CDR3: TGTGCCAGCAGCCTATTGGGGAGCGAGACCCAGTACTTC.

There are a few counts of this clone. The gene calls are TRBV7-2 and TRBJ2-1, with TRBD2 matching 13 bases. This CDR3 has 16 amino acids. Germline V gene lookup returns CDR1 SGHTA and CDR2 FQGNSA. V trimming: 6 bases; J trimming: 2 bases; junction bases outside the gene matches: 4. The CDR3 loop reads CASRPTSGGAYNEQFF. The CDR3 nucleotides read TGTGCCAGCAGACCCACTAGCGGGGGGGCCTACAATGAGCAGTTCTTC.

This clone has just a few counts. A much larger clone is a single base away; this may be a read error. The sample holds other DNA sequences that translate to the same CDR3. DNA for the CDR3: TGTGCCAGCAGCCTCGACTCTGGAAACACCATATATTTT. It specifies CASSLDSGNTIYF. This chain uses TRBV7-2 with TRBJ1-3; D remains ambiguous. CDR3 size: 13 residues. Germline loops: CDR1 SGHTA, CDR2 FQGNSA. V lost 5 bases and J 0 bases, leaving 5 bases between the germline ends. Full variable domain (outside the CDR3, taken from reference TRBV7-2 and TRBJ1-3): GAGVSQSPSNKVTEKGKDVELRCDPISGHTALYWYRQSLGQGLEFLIYFQGNSAPDKSGLPSDRFSAERTGGSVSTLTIQRTQQEDSAVYLCASSLDSGNTIYFGEGSWLTVV.

This clone was detected many times. V gene TRBV10-3 combines with J gene TRBJ1-2, with D possibly being TRBD1 (5 bases). V lost 8 bases, J lost 6 bases, and 19 bases lay in between. CDR1 is ENHRY and CDR2 is SYGVKD in the germline V gene. The length of the CDR3 is 14 residues. The DNA of the CDR3 is TGTGCCATCTCCGGGCAGGGAGGTATCGATGGCTACACCTTC. Translation gives CAISGQGGIDGYTF.

This chain uses TRBV7-9 with TRBJ2-3; D is possibly TRBD1 (6 bases). V was trimmed by 1 base and J by 0 bases, leaving 14 bases between them. Germline CDR1 and CDR2: SEHNR and FQNEAQ (reference sequence). The CDR3 consists of 17 residues. The DNA of the CDR3 is TGTGCCAGCAGCTTAGAAAAGGACAGTGCTAGCACAGATACGCAGTATTTT. Translation: CASSLEKDSASTDTQYF.

This clone turned up a few times. The chain is built from TRBV18 and TRBJ2-1; 8 nucleotides agree with TRBD1. The CDR3 is 16 residues long. The ends lost 3 bases at V and 6 bases at J; junction bases unmatched: 10. Germline CDR1 and CDR2: KGHSH and LQKENI. The CDR3 coding sequence is TGTGCCAGCTCACCTCCTTCGATCCAGGGGGCCAATGAGCAGTTCTTC. As protein: CASSPPSIQGANEQFF.

The gene calls are TRBV18 and TRBJ1-2, with 9 bases that match TRBD1. V gave up 2 bases and J gave up 4 bases; unmatched junction bases: 8. CDR1 is KGHSH and CDR2 is LQKENI in the germline V gene. The length of the CDR3 is 16 residues. DNA of the CDR3: TGTGCCAGCTCACCAGGAGGGACAGGGTTTTTCTATGGCTACACCTTC. Translation gives CASSPGGTGFFYGYTF.

This clone was detected many times. The V and J genes are TRBV7-8 and TRBJ2-7; D may match TRBD1 or TRBD2 (5 bases each). This CDR3 has 15 residues. Germline V gives CDR1 SGHVS, CDR2 FQNEAQ. The germline V and J ends were trimmed by 7 bases and 0 bases, with 16 bases remaining between them. The CDR3 coding sequence is TGTGCCAGCACCCCAGGGACCTTCAGCTCCTACGAGCAGTACTTC. It encodes CASTPGTFSSYEQYF.

V usage is TRBV5-1 and J usage is TRBJ2-7, with 7 bases that match TRBD1. Germline CDR1 SGHRS, CDR2 YFSETQ. There are 13 residues in the CDR3. The trim removed 2 bases at V and 3 bases at J, leaving 2 bases unmatched. In DNA form, the CDR3 reads TGCGCCAGCAGCTTCACAGGGGACTACGAGCAGTACTTC. Its translation: CASSFTGDYEQYF.